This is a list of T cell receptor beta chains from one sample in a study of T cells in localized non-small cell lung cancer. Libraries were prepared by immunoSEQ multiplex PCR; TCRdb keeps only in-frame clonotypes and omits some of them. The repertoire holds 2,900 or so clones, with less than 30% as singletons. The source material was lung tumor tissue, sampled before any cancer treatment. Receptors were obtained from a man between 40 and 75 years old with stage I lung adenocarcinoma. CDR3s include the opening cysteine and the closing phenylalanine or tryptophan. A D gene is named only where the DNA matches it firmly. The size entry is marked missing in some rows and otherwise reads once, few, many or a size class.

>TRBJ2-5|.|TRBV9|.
TGTGCCAGCAGCGTAGTAGGGTTGAGCCAAGAGACCCAGTACTTC
CASSVVGLSQETQYF
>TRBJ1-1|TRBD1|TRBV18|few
TGTGCCAGCTCAGGAGACAGGGGGAACACTGAAGCTTTCTTT
CASSGDRGNTEAFF
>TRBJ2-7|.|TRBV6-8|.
TGTGCCAGCAGTTATAGTCTGGATAGCACCTACGAGCAGTACTTC
CASSYSLDSTYEQYF
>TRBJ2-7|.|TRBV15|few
TGTGCCACCAGCAGAGATTTCACTAGCTACGAGCAGTACTTC
CATSRDFTSYEQYF
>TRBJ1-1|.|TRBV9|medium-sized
TGTGCCAGCAGCCACCGACAGGAAGGGGTTACTGAAGCTTTCTTT
CASSHRQEGVTEAFF
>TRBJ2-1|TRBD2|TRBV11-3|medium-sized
TGTGCCAGCAGCCAACTAGCGGGGGGGTACAATGAGCAGTTCTTC
CASSQLAGGYNEQFF
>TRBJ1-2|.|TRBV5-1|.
TGCGCCAGCAGCTCCCTGCCGACAGATATGATGAGCTACACCTTC
CASSSLPTDMMSYTF
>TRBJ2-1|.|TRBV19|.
TGTGCCAGTAGTGCAGGGAGGACCCACTACAATGAGCAGTTCTTC
CASSAGRTHYNEQFF
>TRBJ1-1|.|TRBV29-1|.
TGCAGCGTTGTTATGGCAGACACTGAAGCTTTCTTT
CSVVMADTEAFF
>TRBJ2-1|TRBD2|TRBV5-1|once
TGCGCCAGCAGCTCGACTAGCGGGACCCCCTACAATGAGCAGTTCTTC
CASSSTSGTPYNEQFF
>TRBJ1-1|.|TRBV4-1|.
TGCGCCAGCAGCCAAGTGTCCGACAGTCGGGTATCTGAAGCTTTCTTT
CASSQVSDSRVSEAFF
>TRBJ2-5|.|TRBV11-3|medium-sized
TGTGCCAGCAGCTTAAGGGTTAGCGGAGGGGGAGAGACCCAGTACTTC
CASSLRVSGGGETQYF
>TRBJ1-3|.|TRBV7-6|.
TGTGCCAGCAGCTTAGTCCTCAGGGAAAACACCATATATTTT
CASSLVLRENTIYF
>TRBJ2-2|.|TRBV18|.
TGTGCCAGCTCACCGATAGGGACAACTAACACCGGGGAGCTGTTTTTT
CASSPIGTTNTGELFF
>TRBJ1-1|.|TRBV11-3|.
TGTGCCAGCAGCCCGTTGGAGGGGGACACTGAAGCTTTCTTT
CASSPLEGDTEAFF
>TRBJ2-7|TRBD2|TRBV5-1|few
TGCGCCAGCAGCTTGGAGCCTAGCGGGACCCACGAGCAGTACTTC
CASSLEPSGTHEQYF
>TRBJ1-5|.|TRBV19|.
TGTGCCAGTAGTACCGTGGTTAGGCAGCCCCAGCATTTT
CASSTVVRQPQHF
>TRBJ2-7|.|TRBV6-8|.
TGTGCCAGCAGGGGTTGGGACGCAAACTCCTACGAGCAGTACTTC
CASRGWDANSYEQYF
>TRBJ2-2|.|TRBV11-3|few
TGTGCCAGCAGCTGGCTAGCGCAGAACACCGGGGAGCTGTTTTTT
CASSWLAQNTGELFF
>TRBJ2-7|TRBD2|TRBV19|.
TGTGCCAGTAGGAGGGTCGGCGGGAGCTACGAGCAGTACTTC
CASRRVGGSYEQYF
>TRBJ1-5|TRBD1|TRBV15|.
TGTGCCACCAGCAGAGTCGGACAGGGAATAGGGCAGCCCCAGCATTTT
CATSRVGQGIGQPQHF
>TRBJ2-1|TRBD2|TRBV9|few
TGTGCCAGCAGCGCACCTCCGGGACTACCTTTCTTC
CASSAPPGLPFF
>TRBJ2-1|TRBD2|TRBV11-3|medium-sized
TGTGCCAGCAGCCTTAGCGGGGACCCCAACAATGAGCAGTTCTTC
CASSLSGDPNNEQFF
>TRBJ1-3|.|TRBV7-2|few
TGTGCCAGCAGCTTGAGTCGTCCCCTTGACTCTGGAAACACCATATATTTT
CASSLSRPLDSGNTIYF
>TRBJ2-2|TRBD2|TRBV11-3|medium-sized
TGTGCCAGCAGCCGACTAGCGAAATCTCTCGGAGGGGAGCTGTTTTTT
CASSRLAKSLGGELFF
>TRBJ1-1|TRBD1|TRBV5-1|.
TGCGCCAGCTCTTCGGGACAGATGAACACTGAAGCTTTCTTT
CASSSGQMNTEAFF
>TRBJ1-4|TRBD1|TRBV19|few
TGTGCCAGTGGTTCCGGGACAGACGAAAAACTGTTTTTT
CASGSGTDEKLFF
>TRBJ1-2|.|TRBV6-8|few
TGTGCCAGCAGTGCTTCGGGGGGGGACTATGGCTACACCTTC
CASSASGGDYGYTF
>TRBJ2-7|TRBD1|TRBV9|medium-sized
TGTGCCAGCAGCGTAATACCCGGACAGGAACAGTACTTC
CASSVIPGQEQYF
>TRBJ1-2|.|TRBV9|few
TGTGCCAGCAGTGAAATCGAGGGGCCGGGCTATGGCTACACCTTC
CASSEIEGPGYGYTF
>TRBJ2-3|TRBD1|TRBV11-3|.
TGTGCCAGCAGCCAAGGACAGGGGGCAGATACGCAGTATTTT
CASSQGQGADTQYF
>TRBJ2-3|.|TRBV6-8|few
TGTGCCATCAGTTTCGGACGGACTAGCACAGATACGCAGTATTTT
CAISFGRTSTDTQYF
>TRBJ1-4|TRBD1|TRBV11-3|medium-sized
TGTGCCAGCAGTCCGGGACAGGGGGACGAAAAACTGTTTTTT
CASSPGQGDEKLFF
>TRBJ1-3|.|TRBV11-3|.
TGTGCCAGCAGCGAGGGTTCCATTCCAAACACCATATATTTT
CASSEGSIPNTIYF
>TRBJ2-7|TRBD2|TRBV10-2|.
TGCGCCAGCAGTGACACGGGAGGGCCCGACGAGCAGTACTTC
CASSDTGGPDEQYF
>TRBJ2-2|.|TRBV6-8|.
TGTGCCAGCAGCCCTTTTGCGGGTGGCACCGGGGAGCTGTTTTTT
CASSPFAGGTGELFF
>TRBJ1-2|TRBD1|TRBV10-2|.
TGCGCCAGCAGTGAGCAGGGGGTACGGGGCTACACCTTC
CASSEQGVRGYTF
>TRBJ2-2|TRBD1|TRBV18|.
TGTGCCAGCTCACCTCGGACAGGGGTGGACACCGGGGAGCTGTTTTTT
CASSPRTGVDTGELFF
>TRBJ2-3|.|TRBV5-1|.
TGCGCCAGCAGCCCGGGACAACGCACAGATACGCAGTATTTT
CASSPGQRTDTQYF
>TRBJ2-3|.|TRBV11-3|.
TGTGCCAGCAGCTTAGATCGGGATAGCACAGATACGCAGTATTTT
CASSLDRDSTDTQYF
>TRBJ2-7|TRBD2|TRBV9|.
TGTGCCAGCAGCGTCCGCCAAGCGGGAGAGCAGTACTTC
CASSVRQAGEQYF
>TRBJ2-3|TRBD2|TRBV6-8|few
TGTGCCAGCACCCTGACTAGCGGCAGCACAGATACGCAGTATTTT
CASTLTSGSTDTQYF
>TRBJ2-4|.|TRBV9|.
TGTGCCAGCAGCGTAGGACAGCTCGGGGACATTCAGTACTTC
CASSVGQLGDIQYF
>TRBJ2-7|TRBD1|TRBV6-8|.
TGTGCCAGCAGTTATTCCCGGGACAGAAAACGTGGTCGTGCCTACGAGCAGTACTTC
CASSYSRDRKRGRAYEQYF
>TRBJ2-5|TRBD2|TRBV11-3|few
TGTGCCAGCAGCCTGGGGACTAGCGGGCCCGCCGGGCAAGAGACCCAGTACTTC
CASSLGTSGPAGQETQYF
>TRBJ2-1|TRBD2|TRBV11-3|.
TGTGCCAGCAGCCAAGCAGGACTAGCGGGAGGGCGTGGGAACAATGAGCAGTTCTTC
CASSQAGLAGGRGNNEQFF
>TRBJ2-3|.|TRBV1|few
TGCGCCAGCAGCCCCCTAGCGGGACCGCGGGGAGATACGCAGTATTTT
CASSPLAGPRGDTQYF
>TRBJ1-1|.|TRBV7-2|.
TGTGCCAGCAGCCCCCCCTGGATTACTGAAGCTTTCTTT
CASSPPWITEAFF
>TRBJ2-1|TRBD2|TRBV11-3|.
TGTGCCAGCAGCACCTCTCGGACTAGCGGGAGCTATGAGCAGTTCTTC
CASSTSRTSGSYEQFF
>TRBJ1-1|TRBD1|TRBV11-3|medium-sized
TGTGCCAGCAGGATTGGGGGACAGGCGCCCACTGAAGCTTTCTTT
CASRIGGQAPTEAFF